The clone carrying this T cell receptor (beta chain) was observed a single time. The time point denotes: cycle 4 day 1 (C4D1), after 5 to 7 weeks of nivolumab. After autologous stem cell transplantation all patients relapsed, and prior brentuximab vedotin exposure differed between cohorts. This entry is derived from a study of PD-1 blockade in classical Hodgkin lymphoma. Repertoires were generated with immunoSEQ multiplex PCR, while TCRdb's copy carries only in-frame clones and drops some. The sample lists tens of thousands of clones; over 65% were seen once. The receptor was isolated from a human donor with classical Hodgkin lymphoma. Material: peripheral blood mononuclear cells (PBMCs), obtained before the fourth cycle of nivolumab.

The CDR3 spells CASRSNSSYEQYF. The DNA for the CDR3 is TGTGCCAGCAGATCTAACAGCTCCTACGAGCAGTACTTC. V is TRBV6-6 and J is TRBJ2-7; D unclear. Trimming left V 6 bases short and J 0 bases short, with 9 bases between. The CDR3 covers 13 residues. Germline CDR1 reads MNHNY; CDR2 reads SVGAGI (reference sequence).